Below, one T cell receptor beta chain is given with its context. Antigen specificity is unknown. This record belongs to a study of monozygotic twins with inflammatory bowel disease. Study results and limitations: Twins classed as concordant or discordant showed no difference in repertoire similarity, possibly from limited power. The data offered no way to tell different T cell subtypes apart.

Germline V gene lookup returns CDR1 LNHDA and CDR2 SQIVND (reference sequence). The CDR3 is 14 residues long. After re-calling the 5' RACE reads, TCRdb lists one entry per CDR3 protein, DNA absent. With approximately 340,000 distinct CDR3 sequences in the sample, the ten largest clones hold 2% to 2.5%. The sequencing input was blood. The receptor was derived from a human donor with ulcerative colitis or Crohn's disease, or a healthy co-twin of an affected twin (not recorded which). The rearrangement uses TRBV19 and TRBJ1-6; the TCRdb D gene call, TRBD1, has no DNA to confirm it. The CDR3 reads CASSAPGQYSPLHF.